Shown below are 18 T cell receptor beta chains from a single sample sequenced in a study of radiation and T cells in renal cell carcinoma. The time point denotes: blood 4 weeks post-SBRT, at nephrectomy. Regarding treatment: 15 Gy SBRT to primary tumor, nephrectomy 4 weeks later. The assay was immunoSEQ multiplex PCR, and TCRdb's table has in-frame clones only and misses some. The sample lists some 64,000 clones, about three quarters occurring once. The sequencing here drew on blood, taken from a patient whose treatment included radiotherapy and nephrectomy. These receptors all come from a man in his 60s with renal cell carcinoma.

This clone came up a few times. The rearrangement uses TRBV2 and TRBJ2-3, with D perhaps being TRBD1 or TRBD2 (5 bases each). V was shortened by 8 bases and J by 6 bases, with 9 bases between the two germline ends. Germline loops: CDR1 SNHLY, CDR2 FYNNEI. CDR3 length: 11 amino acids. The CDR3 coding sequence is TGTGCCAGCTACGGGACGGATACGCAGTATTTT. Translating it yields CASYGTDTQYF.

The CDR3 DNA reads TGTGCCAGCATGGATTTTCCAGAAGAGACCCAGTACTTC. Residues: CASMDFPEETQYF. The chain uses TRBV7-6 and TRBJ2-5; the D is unclear. The CDR3 runs to 13 residues. Trimming removed 7 bases at V and 3 bases at J, with 12 bases between. CDR1 and CDR2 (germline): SGHVS, FNYEAQ.

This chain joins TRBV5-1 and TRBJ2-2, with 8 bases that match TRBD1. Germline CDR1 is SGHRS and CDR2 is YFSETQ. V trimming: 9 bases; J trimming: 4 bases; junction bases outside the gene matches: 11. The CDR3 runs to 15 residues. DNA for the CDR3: TGCGCCACCCAGACCTATGGACAGGGCACCGGGGAGCTGTTTTTT. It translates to CATQTYGQGTGELFF.

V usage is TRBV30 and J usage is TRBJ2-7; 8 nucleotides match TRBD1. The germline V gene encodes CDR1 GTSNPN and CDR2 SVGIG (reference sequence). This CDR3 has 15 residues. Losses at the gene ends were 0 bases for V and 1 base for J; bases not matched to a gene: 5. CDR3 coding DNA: TGTGCCTGGAGTGTATGGACAGGGATTTCCTACGAGCAGTACTTC. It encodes CAWSVWTGISYEQYF.

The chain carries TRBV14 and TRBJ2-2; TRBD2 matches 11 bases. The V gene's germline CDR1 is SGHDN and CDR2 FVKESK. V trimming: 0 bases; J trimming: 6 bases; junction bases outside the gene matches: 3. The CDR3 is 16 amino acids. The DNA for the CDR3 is TGTGCCAGCAGCCAAGAACTAGCGGGAGTCGCCGGGGAGCTGTTTTTT. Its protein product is CASSQELAGVAGELFF. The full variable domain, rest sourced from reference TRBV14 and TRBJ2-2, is EAGVTQFPSHSVIEKGQTVTLRCDPISGHDNLYWYRRVMGKEIKFLLHFVKESKQDESGMPNNRFLAERTGGTYSTLKVQPAELEDSGVYFCASSQELAGVAGELFFGEGSRLTVL.

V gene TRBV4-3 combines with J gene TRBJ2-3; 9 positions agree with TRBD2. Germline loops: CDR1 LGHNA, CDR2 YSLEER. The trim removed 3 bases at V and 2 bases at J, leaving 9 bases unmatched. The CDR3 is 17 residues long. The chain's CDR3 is CASSQLPGTSITDTQYF. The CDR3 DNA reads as TGCGCCAGCAGCCAGTTGCCCGGGACTAGCATCACAGATACGCAGTATTTT.

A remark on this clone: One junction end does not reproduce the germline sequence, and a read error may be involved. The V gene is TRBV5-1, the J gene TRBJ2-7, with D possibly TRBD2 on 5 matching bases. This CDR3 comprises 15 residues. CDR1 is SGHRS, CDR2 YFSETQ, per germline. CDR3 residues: CASKLDFLPSCEQYF. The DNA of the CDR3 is TGCGCCAGCAAACTGGACTTCCTACCTTCCTGCGAGCAGTACTTC.

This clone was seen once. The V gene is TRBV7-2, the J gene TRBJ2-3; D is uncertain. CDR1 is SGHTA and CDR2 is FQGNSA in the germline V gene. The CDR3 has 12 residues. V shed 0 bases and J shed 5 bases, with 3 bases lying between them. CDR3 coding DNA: TGTGCCAGCAGCTTAGCAATAGATACGCAGTATTTT. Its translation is CASSLAIDTQYF.

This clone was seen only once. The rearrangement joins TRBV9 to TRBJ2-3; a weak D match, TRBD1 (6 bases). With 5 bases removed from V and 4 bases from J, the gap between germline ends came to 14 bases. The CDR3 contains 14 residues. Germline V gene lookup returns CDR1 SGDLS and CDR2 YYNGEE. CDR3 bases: TGTGCCAGCAGTACACAGGGTAATGCAGATACGCAGTATTTT. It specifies CASSTQGNADTQYF.

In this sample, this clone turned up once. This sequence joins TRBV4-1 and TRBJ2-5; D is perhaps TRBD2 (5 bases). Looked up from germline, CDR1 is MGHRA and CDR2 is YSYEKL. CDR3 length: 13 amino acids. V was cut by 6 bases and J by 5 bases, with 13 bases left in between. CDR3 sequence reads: CASRRATGETQYF. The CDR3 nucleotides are TGCGCCAGCAGAAGGGCCACGGGGGAGACCCAGTACTTC.

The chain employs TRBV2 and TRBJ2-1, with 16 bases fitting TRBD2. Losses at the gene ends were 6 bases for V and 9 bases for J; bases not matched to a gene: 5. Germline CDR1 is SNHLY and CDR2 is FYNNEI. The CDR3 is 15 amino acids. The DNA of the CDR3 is TGTGCCAGCAGGGGACTAGCGGGGGGGCCGGCTGAGCAGTTCTTC. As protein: CASRGLAGGPAEQFF.

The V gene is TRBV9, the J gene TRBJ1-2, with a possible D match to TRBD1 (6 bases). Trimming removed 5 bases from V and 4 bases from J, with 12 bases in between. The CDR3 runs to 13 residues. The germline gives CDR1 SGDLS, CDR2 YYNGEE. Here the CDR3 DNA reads TGTGCCAGCAGAGACAGGACCTCCTATGGCTACACCTTC. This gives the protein CASRDRTSYGYTF.

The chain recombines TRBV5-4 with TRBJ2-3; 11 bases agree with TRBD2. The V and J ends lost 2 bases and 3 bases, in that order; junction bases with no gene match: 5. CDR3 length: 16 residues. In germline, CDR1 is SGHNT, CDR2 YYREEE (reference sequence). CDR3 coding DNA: TGTGCCAGCAGCTTTCCACTAGCGGGAGCGACAGATACGCAGTATTTT. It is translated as CASSFPLAGATDTQYF.

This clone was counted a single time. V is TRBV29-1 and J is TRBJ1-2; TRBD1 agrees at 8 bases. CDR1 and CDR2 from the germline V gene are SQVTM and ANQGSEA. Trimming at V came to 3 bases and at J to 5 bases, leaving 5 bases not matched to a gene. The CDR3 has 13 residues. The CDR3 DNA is TGCAGCGTTGAGAGGACAGGGTCTTATGGCTACACCTTC. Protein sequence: CSVERTGSYGYTF.

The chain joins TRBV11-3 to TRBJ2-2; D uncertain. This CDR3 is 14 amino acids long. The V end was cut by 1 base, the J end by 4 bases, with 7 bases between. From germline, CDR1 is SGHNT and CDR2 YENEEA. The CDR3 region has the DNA TGTGCCAGCAGCTTAGTATACTCCACCGGGGAGCTGTTTTTT. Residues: CASSLVYSTGELFF. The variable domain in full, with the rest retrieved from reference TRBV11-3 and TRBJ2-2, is EAGVVQSPRYKIIEKKQPVAFWCNPISGHNTLYWYLQNLGQGPELLIRYENEEAVDDSQLPKDRFSAERLKGVDSTLKIQPAELGDSAVYLCASSLVYSTGELFFGEGSRLTVL.

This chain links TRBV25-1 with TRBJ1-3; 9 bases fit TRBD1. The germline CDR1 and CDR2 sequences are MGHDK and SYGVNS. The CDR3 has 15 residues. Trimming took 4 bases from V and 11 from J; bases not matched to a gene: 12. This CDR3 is CASSGTGTGRSAIYF. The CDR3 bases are TGTGCCAGCAGTGGGACTGGGACAGGGAGGAGTGCCATATATTTT. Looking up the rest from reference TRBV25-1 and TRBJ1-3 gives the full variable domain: EADIYQTPRYLVIGTGKKITLECSQTMGHDKMYWYQQDPGMELHLIHYSYGVNSTEKGDLSSESTVSRIRTEHFPLTLESARPSHTSQYLCASSGTGTGRSAIYFGEGSWLTVV.

CDR3 sequence: CASGGTEDNSPLHF. CDR3 DNA sequence: TGCGCCAGCGGAGGGACAGAAGATAATTCACCCCTCCACTTT. The chain couples TRBV10-2 to TRBJ1-6, with 7 bases lining up with TRBD1. The CDR3 spans 14 residues. V was pared by 8 bases and J by 5 bases, with 6 bases of the junction left unmatched. Germline loops: CDR1 WSHSY, CDR2 SAAADI.

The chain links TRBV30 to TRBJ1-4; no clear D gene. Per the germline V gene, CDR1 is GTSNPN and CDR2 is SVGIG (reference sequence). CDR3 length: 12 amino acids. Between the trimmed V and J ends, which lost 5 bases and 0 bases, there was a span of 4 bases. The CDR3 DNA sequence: TGTGCCTGGGGCACAACTAATGAAAAACTGTTTTTT. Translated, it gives CAWGTTNEKLFF.